The 29 T cell receptor beta chains below come from one sample, sequenced in a study of PD-1 blockade in classical Hodgkin lymphoma. Sequencing used immunoSEQ multiplex PCR; TCRdb keeps in-frame clones, though not all of them. The repertoire consists of around 30,000 clones, with around 89% occurring once and the leading ten covering approximately 0.22%. Noted time point: newly diagnosed, previously untreated cHL patient sample. Magnetic depletion of unwanted cells isolated CD4+ T cells from thawed PBMCs. Sequencing was done on a sample of CD4+ T cells from blood. All receptors come from a human donor with classical Hodgkin lymphoma.

This chain links TRBV7-8 with TRBJ1-5; 9 positions match TRBD1. Trimming at V came to 0 bases and at J to 6 bases, leaving 9 bases not matched to a gene. The CDR3 covers 17 residues. Germline CDR1 reads SGHVS; CDR2 reads FQNEAQ. The CDR3: CASSLALTGGRGQPQHF. The CDR3 nucleotides read TGTGCCAGCAGCTTAGCGCTCACAGGGGGCCGCGGTCAGCCCCAGCATTTT.

The chain combines TRBV19 with TRBJ2-1; unclear D gene. The germline V gene encodes CDR1 LNHDA and CDR2 SQIVND (reference sequence). Trimming removed 4 bases from V and 6 bases from J, with 16 bases in between. CDR3 size: 15 residues. The CDR3 DNA reads as TGTGCCAGTAGTAGCTGGGGTGGGCTGCCCAATGAGCAGTTCTTC. It specifies CASSSWGGLPNEQFF.

J is TRBJ2-2 and V is TRBV28; D may match TRBD1 or TRBD2 (6 bases each). Germline values: CDR1 MDHEN, CDR2 SYDVKM. CDR3 length: 13 amino acids. V was clipped by 7 bases and J by 3 bases, with 9 bases between them. Here the CDR3 DNA reads TGTGCCAGCAAGGGGGGCTACACCGGGGAGCTGTTTTTT. Translating it yields CASKGGYTGELFF.

The J gene is TRBJ1-1, the V gene TRBV5-1; TRBD1 might be the D (5 bases). CDR3 size: 14 residues. Germline V gene sequence: CDR1 SGHRS, CDR2 YFSETQ. V shed 4 bases and J shed 1 base, with 11 bases lying between them. CDR3 nucleotide sequence: TGCGCCAGCAGCCTGGGACGGGAGAACACTGAAGCTTTCTTT. This codes for CASSLGRENTEAFF. Full variable domain (remainder filled in from reference TRBV5-1 and TRBJ1-1): KAGVTQTPRYLIKTRGQQVTLSCSPISGHRSVSWYQQTPGQGLQFLFEYFSETQRNKGNFPGRFSGRQFSNSRSEMNVSTLELGDSALYLCASSLGRENTEAFFGQGTRLTVV.

This chain uses TRBV13 with TRBJ2-7; the D is unclear. The germline V gene encodes CDR1 PRHDT and CDR2 FYEKMQ (reference sequence). CDR3 size: 12 residues. The V and J ends lost 3 bases and 7 bases respectively, with 10 bases between them. The CDR3, as DNA: TGTGCCAGCAGCTTCAGACCTCTGGAGCAGTACTTC. Its translation is CASSFRPLEQYF.

The CDR3 region has the DNA TGTGCCAGCAGTCCCGGACTTAAGCAGTTCTTC. Its translation: CASSPGLKQFF. This chain uses TRBV6-5 with TRBJ2-1, with a weak D call TRBD2 (5 bases). V lost 5 bases to trimming and J lost 11 bases, with 10 bases between them. Germline assignment: CDR1 MNHEY and CDR2 SVGAGI. The CDR3 has 11 amino acids.

The V and J genes are TRBV18 and TRBJ2-1, with D unclear. V dropped 0 bases and J dropped 6 bases, with 9 bases sitting between them. The CDR3 loop spans 14 amino acids. The germline V gene encodes CDR1 KGHSH and CDR2 LQKENI. The CDR3 DNA follows: TGTGCCAGCTCACCACCGTCCTTAACCAATGAGCAGTTCTTC. Translating gives CASSPPSLTNEQFF.

This rearrangement joins TRBV19 to TRBJ1-5; D gene ambiguous. CDR1 is LNHDA and CDR2 is SQIVND in the germline V gene (reference sequence). This CDR3 spans 14 amino acids. V was trimmed by 7 bases and J by 3 bases, leaving 13 bases between them. CDR3 loop: CASTTTGYNQPQHF. The DNA of the CDR3 is TGTGCCAGTACTACAACGGGTTACAATCAGCCCCAGCATTTT.

The V and J genes are TRBV11-2 and TRBJ2-7; 7 bases are a match to TRBD2. Per germline, CDR1 SGHAT and CDR2 FQNNGV. The CDR3 sequence is 14 residues long. Losses at the gene ends were 5 bases for V and 4 bases for J; bases not matched to a gene: 8. CDR3 DNA sequence: TGTGCCAGCAGCATTGGACTAGGTAATTACGAGCAGTACTTC. It translates to CASSIGLGNYEQYF.

This clone was found a few times. The chain is built from TRBV7-9 and TRBJ1-1, with a tentative D call TRBD1 (5 bases). V lost 3 bases and J lost 1, with 6 bases in between. Germline V lookup: CDR1 SEHNR, CDR2 FQNEAQ (reference sequence). CDR3 size: 13 residues. The CDR3 nucleotides read TGTGCCAGCAGCTTGGACACGAACACTGAAGCTTTCTTT. It encodes CASSLDTNTEAFF.

The chain is built from TRBV18 and TRBJ2-2, with 15 bases fitting TRBD2. CDR1 and CDR2 (germline): KGHSH, LQKENI. V lost 5 bases and J lost 3; bases outside the gene matches: 7. This CDR3 contains 18 residues. The CDR3 DNA is TGTGCCAGCTCAAACGGACTAGCGGGAGGGCCTGACACCGGGGAGCTGTTTTTT. Translation: CASSNGLAGGPDTGELFF.

V is TRBV13 and J is TRBJ2-1; the D is unclear. CDR1 is PRHDT, CDR2 FYEKMQ, per germline (reference sequence). V shed 4 bases and J shed 7 bases, with 14 bases lying between them. There are 14 residues in the CDR3. CDR3 DNA: TGTGCCAGCAGCTCCCGAGCAGACTTAAATGAGCAGTTCTTC. Translating gives CASSSRADLNEQFF.

V gene TRBV21-1 combines with J gene TRBJ1-1. TRBV21-1 is a recognized pseudogene. The CDR3 loop spans 15 amino acids. The CDR3: CASSPEWGMNTEAFF. CDR3 nucleotide sequence: TGTGCCAGCAGCCCAGAGTGGGGTATGAACACTGAAGCTTTCTTT.

The chain recombines TRBV9 with TRBJ2-3; maybe TRBD1 (5 bases). CDR1 is SGDLS, CDR2 YYNGEE, per germline. Trimming removed 0 bases at V and 9 bases at J, with 11 bases between. CDR3 length: 13 residues. CDR3 sequence: CASSVEPKGTQYF. As DNA, the CDR3 is TGTGCCAGCAGCGTAGAGCCGAAGGGGACGCAGTATTTT.

The chain couples TRBV7-2 to TRBJ2-1; 7 positions match TRBD1. V shed 7 bases and J 4 bases; nucleotides not matched to a gene: 7. This CDR3 contains 14 residues. The germline V gene has CDR1 SGHTA and CDR2 FQGNSA. The CDR3 DNA follows: TGTGCCAGCACCCGTGACAGGGCTTACAATGAGCAGTTCTTC. As protein: CASTRDRAYNEQFF. The full variable domain, rest sourced from reference TRBV7-2 and TRBJ2-1, is GAGVSQSPSNKVTEKGKDVELRCDPISGHTALYWYRQSLGQGLEFLIYFQGNSAPDKSGLPSDRFSAERTGGSVSTLTIQRTQQEDSAVYLCASTRDRAYNEQFFGPGTRLTVL.

This chain uses TRBV5-4 with TRBJ1-2; 7 positions agree with TRBD1. The trim removed 4 bases at V and 3 bases at J, leaving 9 bases unmatched. CDR3 length: 15 residues. Germline CDR1 is SGHNT and CDR2 is YYREEE (reference sequence). The CDR3 region is CASSRGQVEHYGYTF. CDR3 bases: TGTGCCAGCAGCCGAGGACAGGTGGAGCACTATGGCTACACCTTC.

The chain uses TRBV6-5 and TRBJ1-1; D remains unclear. Per the germline V gene, CDR1 is MNHEY and CDR2 is SVGAGI. The CDR3 covers 15 residues. V was cut by 4 bases and J by 8 bases, with 20 bases left in between. The CDR3 region is CASSSMDRAKGEAFF. The CDR3 bases are TGTGCCAGCAGTTCCATGGATCGGGCAAAGGGCGAAGCTTTCTTT.

The rearrangement uses TRBV18 and TRBJ1-2; TRBD1 agrees at 8 bases. CDR3 length: 16 residues. Germline CDR1 KGHSH, CDR2 LQKENI. Germline trimming cut 3 bases from V and 4 bases from J; bases unmatched to any gene: 10. As DNA, the CDR3 is TGTGCCAGCTCACCCGAGGGCGGGACAGGAGGCTATGGCTACACCTTC. It specifies CASSPEGGTGGYGYTF.

The chain links TRBV1 to TRBJ2-5. TRBV1 is designated a pseudogene. The CDR3 consists of 15 residues. CDR3 residues: CTSSQEGLCQETQYF. CDR3 nucleotides: TGCACCAGCAGCCAAGAAGGCCTTTGCCAAGAGACCCAGTACTTC.

This chain connects TRBV11-3 to TRBJ2-2; 7 nucleotides align to TRBD2. Germline trimming cut 5 bases from V and 3 bases from J; bases unmatched to any gene: 6. The germline V gene encodes CDR1 SGHNT and CDR2 YENEEA. The CDR3 runs to 15 residues. The CDR3 DNA is TGTGCCAGCAGCCCCCGGGAGGCTGACACCGGGGAGCTGTTTTTT. It codes for CASSPREADTGELFF.

This clone was counted between two and nine times. The chain carries TRBV7-2 and TRBJ1-5, with D uncertain. The germline V and J ends were trimmed by 1 base and 5 bases, with 6 bases remaining between them. The CDR3 has 13 amino acids. Germline V gene lookup returns CDR1 SGHTA and CDR2 FQGNSA. The CDR3 protein is CASSLVRDQPQHF. In DNA form, the CDR3 reads TGTGCCAGCAGCTTAGTTAGGGATCAGCCCCAGCATTTT.

This rearrangement joins TRBV7-2 to TRBJ1-1; D gene unclear. Trimming removed 1 base from V and 0 bases from J, with 9 bases in between. Germline loops: CDR1 SGHTA, CDR2 FQGNSA. The CDR3 sequence is 15 residues long. The CDR3 protein is CASSLVVGMNTEAFF. The DNA of the CDR3 is TGTGCCAGCAGCTTAGTCGTAGGGATGAACACTGAAGCTTTCTTT.

DNA of the CDR3: TGTGCCAGCAGTATTAGGACAGGTGGACTGTTTTTT. Its protein is CASSIRTGGLFF. This sequence joins TRBV28 and TRBJ1-4, with 7 bases identical to TRBD1. V trimming: 5 bases; J trimming: 13 bases; junction bases outside the gene matches: 7. This CDR3 is built from 12 residues. Germline assignment: CDR1 MDHEN and CDR2 SYDVKM. The variable domain in full, with the rest retrieved from reference TRBV28 and TRBJ1-4, is DVKVTQSSRYLVKRTGEKVFLECVQDMDHENMFWYRQDPGLGLRLIYFSYDVKMKEKGDIPEGYSVSREKKERFSLILESASTNQTSMYLCASSIRTGGLFFGSGTQLSVL.

On this clone: This CDR3 is also generated by other DNA sequences in the sample. V and J are TRBV5-1 and TRBJ2-1, with D unresolved. This CDR3 has 14 amino acids. Germline CDR1 is SGHRS and CDR2 is YFSETQ. Trimming took 0 bases from V and 6 from J, leaving 10 bases between them. The CDR3 bases are TGCGCCAGCAGCTTGGAGCTAGTGGCCAATGAGCAGTTCTTC. It specifies CASSLELVANEQFF.

The gene calls are TRBV6-1 and TRBJ2-7; D gene uncertain. This CDR3 spans 14 amino acids. V lost 0 bases to trimming and J lost 4 bases, with 10 bases between them. Germline V gene data show CDR1 as MNHNS and CDR2 as SASEGT. CDR3 nucleotide sequence: TGTGCCAGCAGTGAAGCGCTTAAAGGGTACGAGCAGTACTTC. Protein product: CASSEALKGYEQYF.

The V call is TRBV7-2, the J call TRBJ1-5, with TRBD1 as a possible D gene (6 bases). Trimming shortened V by 6 bases and J by 2 bases, and 17 bases separated the two germline ends. From germline, CDR1 is SGHTA and CDR2 FQGNSA. The CDR3 sequence is 16 residues long. This CDR3 is CASSLRSGAGNQPQHF. The CDR3 bases are TGTGCCAGCAGTTTACGGTCGGGGGCAGGCAATCAGCCCCAGCATTTT.

The chain combines TRBV7-6 with TRBJ2-7; D is unresolved. Germline V gene sequence: CDR1 SGHVS, CDR2 FNYEAQ. V lost 1 base to trimming and J lost 6 bases, with 13 bases between them. This CDR3 spans 14 amino acids. The CDR3 nucleotides read TGTGCCAGCAGCTTAGATAATCGGCTTTCCGAGCAGTACTTC. This sequence encodes CASSLDNRLSEQYF.

This chain joins TRBV9 and TRBJ2-3; 7 nucleotides match TRBD2. Germline V CDR1 and CDR2: SGDLS, YYNGEE. V was clipped by 1 base and J by 3 bases; unmatched bases: 5. CDR3 length equals 15 residues. For the CDR3, the DNA is TGTGCCAGCAGCGTACTAGCGGATGGGACAGATACGCAGTATTTT. Its translation: CASSVLADGTDTQYF.

The chain recombines TRBV29-1 with TRBJ2-3; tentative D call: TRBD2 (6 bases). This CDR3 region has 14 residues. Trimming removed 4 bases from V and 0 bases from J, with 11 bases in between. Germline CDR1 is SQVTM and CDR2 is ANQGSEA. The CDR3 nucleotides are TGCAGCGTTGCGTTGGGGACTAGCACAGATACGCAGTATTTT. It specifies CSVALGTSTDTQYF.